This TCR beta chain was identified during a study of blood T cell repertoires in COVID-19. Study-level information: PBMCs, B-cell-depleted T cells, or T cells provided the cDNA or gDNA that made up the material.

The trim removed 6 bases at V and 2 bases at J, leaving 6 bases unmatched. The V gene's germline CDR1 is SNHLY and CDR2 FYNNEI. The CDR3 contains 14 residues. Profiling relied on immunoSEQ multiplex PCR, and the TCRdb table lists in-frame clones only, not all of them. The sample lists about 230,000 clones, around 83% occurring once. The sequencing input was peripheral blood. The chain carries TRBV2 and TRBJ2-7, with TRBD1 matching 8 bases. The TCR was taken from an elderly man with acute or convalescent COVID-19. The CDR3 coding sequence is TGTGCCAGCAGAGGTGGACAGGGCCCCTACGAGCAGTACTTC. As protein: CASRGGQGPYEQYF.